This T cell receptor beta chain was profiled in a study of T cell responses to AZD1222 COVID-19 vaccine. Of note for this clone: Its antigen remains unknown.

Study-level findings and limits: The donor group comprised mostly white British people and more females; the analysis possibly underestimated clonal diversity.

TCRdb keeps only in-frame clones here, not all; method: immunoSEQ multiplex PCR. The repertoire holds under 150,000 clones, with about 90% as singletons. This receptor was identified in an adult who received the AZD1222 COVID-19 vaccine. The sample was peripheral blood, taken 28 days after the second AZD1222 dose.

The CDR3 region has the DNA TGTGCCTGTGATTCCCAGAGCTCCTACAATGAGCAGTTCTTC. This sequence encodes CACDSQSSYNEQFF. The rearrangement links TRBV30 to TRBJ2-1; D is unclear. The germline CDR1 and CDR2 sequences are GTSNPN and SVGIG (reference sequence). This CDR3 spans 14 amino acids. V lost 6 bases to trimming and J lost 0 bases, with 12 bases between them.